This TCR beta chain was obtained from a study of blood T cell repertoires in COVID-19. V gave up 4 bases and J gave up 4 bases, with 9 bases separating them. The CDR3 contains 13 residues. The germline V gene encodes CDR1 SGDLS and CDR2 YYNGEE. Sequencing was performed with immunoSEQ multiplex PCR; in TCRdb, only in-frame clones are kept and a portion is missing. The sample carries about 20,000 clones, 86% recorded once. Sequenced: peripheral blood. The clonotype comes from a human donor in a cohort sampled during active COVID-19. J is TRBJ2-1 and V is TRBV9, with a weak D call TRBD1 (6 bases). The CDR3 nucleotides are TGTGCCAGCAGCTCGGGACAATACAATGAGCAGTTCTTC. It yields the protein CASSSGQYNEQFF.